Following are 27 T cell receptor beta chains from one sample sequenced in a study of blood T cell repertoires in COVID-19. The repertoire was sequenced with immunoSEQ multiplex PCR; TCRdb's copy has only in-frame clones and lacks some. The repertoire includes 150,000 or so clones, 65% to 85% of them detected once, and roughly 5% sits in the top ten. The material sequenced was PBMCs or T cells enriched from blood (not recorded which). The receptor source for this set is a man between 70 and 80 years old who had been exposed to COVID-19.

Only a few counts were recorded for this clone. V is TRBV7-6 and J is TRBJ1-5; D not resolved. V was pared by 2 bases and J by 2 bases, with 13 bases between. The CDR3 has 16 residues. Germline CDR1 is SGHVS and CDR2 is FNYEAQ. Here the CDR3 DNA reads TGTGCCAGCAGCTTACGTTCCGGGGATGGCAATCAGCCCCAGCATTTT. As protein: CASSLRSGDGNQPQHF.

The V gene is TRBV4-1, the J gene TRBJ1-4, with D possibly being TRBD1 (5 bases). Deletions cut 3 bases from V and 4 bases from J, with 18 bases between. The germline gives CDR1 MGHRA, CDR2 YSYEKL. The CDR3 consists of 17 residues. The CDR3 is CASSQDLGGPINEKLFF. The CDR3 coding sequence is TGCGCCAGCAGCCAGGACCTCGGGGGTCCAATTAATGAAAAACTGTTTTTT.

The V and J genes are TRBV6-1 and TRBJ1-4; 8 nucleotides match TRBD1. Germline CDR1 is MNHNS and CDR2 is SASEGT. This CDR3 comprises 17 residues. Trimming removed 3 bases from V and 10 bases from J; junction bases left unmatched: 16. This CDR3 reads CASSDELLTGGRGKLFF. CDR3 coding DNA: TGTGCCAGCAGTGATGAACTCTTAACAGGGGGTAGGGGAAAACTGTTTTTT.

V usage is TRBV11-2 and J usage is TRBJ2-2; TRBD1 matches 8 bases. The CDR3 spans 14 residues. Germline CDR1 and CDR2: SGHAT and FQNNGV. J was trimmed by 4 bases and V by 5 bases; bases with no gene match: 3. The CDR3 bases are TGTGCCAGCAGCCAGGACAGGGTCACCGGGGAGCTGTTTTTT. Translation: CASSQDRVTGELFF.

This clone occurred once. The rearrangement uses TRBV28 and TRBJ1-5; 8 nucleotides align to TRBD1. Per the germline V gene, CDR1 is MDHEN and CDR2 is SYDVKM. The V gene end was trimmed by 3 bases and the J gene end by 1 base; junction bases not matched to a gene: 2. This CDR3 has 15 amino acids. CDR3 coding DNA: TGTGCCAGCAGTTTCGGACAGGGAAGCAATCAGCCCCAGCATTTT. Amino acids: CASSFGQGSNQPQHF.

The V call is TRBV3-1 (or the pseudogene TRBV3-2), the J call TRBJ2-7, with D possibly being TRBD2 (6 bases). Trimming removed 2 bases at V and 6 bases at J, with 14 bases between. The length of the CDR3 is 14 residues. Germline V gene lookup returns CDR1 LGHDT and CDR2 YNNKEL (reference sequence). CDR3 protein: CASSQREAGGEQYF. CDR3 sequence (DNA): TGTGCCAGCAGCCAAAGGGAGGCAGGAGGCGAGCAGTACTTC.

This rearrangement joins TRBV6-2 or TRBV6-3 to TRBJ1-2; the D is unclear. CDR1 is MNHEY and CDR2 is SVGEGT in the germline V gene. Deletions cut 2 bases from V and 2 bases from J, with 12 bases between. The CDR3 is 15 residues long. The CDR3 bases are TGTGCCAGCAGTTACACGGGAGTTATAAACTATGGCTACACCTTC. This encodes CASSYTGVINYGYTF.

The chain employs TRBV6-5 and TRBJ1-6; TRBD1 matches at 7 bases. Unmatched junction bases numbered 5, after V lost 5 bases and J lost 7 bases. The germline V gene has CDR1 MNHEY and CDR2 SVGAGI. This CDR3 spans 14 amino acids. The chain's CDR3 is CASSRQGLNSPLHF. The CDR3, as DNA: TGTGCCAGCAGTAGACAGGGTTTAAATTCACCCCTCCACTTT.

V gene TRBV15 combines with J gene TRBJ2-3; D unresolved. Germline V lookup: CDR1 LNHNV, CDR2 YYDKDF (reference sequence). Trimming stripped 0 bases from V and 0 bases from J, with 7 bases between. The CDR3 consists of 15 residues. The CDR3: CATSRDPDSTDTQYF. The CDR3 DNA reads as TGTGCCACCAGCAGAGATCCAGATAGCACAGATACGCAGTATTTT.

The J gene is TRBJ1-4, the V gene TRBV11-2; 10 nucleotides agree with TRBD1. Per the germline V gene, CDR1 is SGHAT and CDR2 is FQNNGV. The CDR3 is 16 residues long. The V segment lost 3 bases and the J segment 8 bases; nucleotides outside the gene matches: 9. CDR3 region: CASSFGQGVGWEKLFF. DNA for the CDR3: TGTGCCAGCAGCTTCGGACAGGGGGTGGGATGGGAAAAACTGTTTTTT.

The chain is built from TRBV2 and TRBJ2-3; 9 nucleotides match TRBD2. The V segment lost 7 bases and the J segment 2 bases; nucleotides outside the gene matches: 4. Germline V lookup: CDR1 SNHLY, CDR2 FYNNEI. CDR3 length equals 14 residues. The CDR3 reads CASNLAGSTDTQYF. CDR3 in DNA: TGTGCCAGCAACCTAGCGGGATCCACAGATACGCAGTATTTT. The whole variable domain, filled in from reference TRBV2 and TRBJ2-3, reads EPEVTQTPSHQVTQMGQEVILRCVPISNHLYFYWYRQILGQKVEFLVSFYNNEISEKSEIFDDQFSVERPDGSNFTLKIRSTKLEDSAMYFCASNLAGSTDTQYFGPGTRLTVL.

The CDR3 DNA is TGTGCCAGCAGCTTGGCCCTGGGCCCCTACAATGAGCAGTTCTTC. It encodes CASSLALGPYNEQFF. This chain connects TRBV5-4 to TRBJ2-1; D remains ambiguous. The germline gives CDR1 SGHNT, CDR2 YYREEE (reference sequence). This CDR3 has 15 amino acids. V was cut by 0 bases and J by 2 bases, with 9 bases left in between.

This clone was detected a few times. The genes are TRBV4-1 and TRBJ2-5, with 8 bases identical to TRBD2. The CDR3 is 17 residues long. The ends lost 0 bases at V and 2 bases at J; junction bases unmatched: 8. Germline values: CDR1 MGHRA, CDR2 YSYEKL. The CDR3 loop reads CASSQDTGLAFQETQYF. CDR3 DNA: TGCGCCAGCAGCCAAGATACAGGACTAGCTTTTCAAGAGACCCAGTACTTC.

This clone was found a few times. The chain couples TRBV11-2 to TRBJ2-4; TRBD2 might be the D (6 bases). CDR3 size: 18 residues. From germline, CDR1 is SGHAT and CDR2 FQNNGV. The V and J ends lost 3 bases and 1 base respectively, with 19 bases between them. In nucleotides, the CDR3 is TGTGCCAGCAGCTTCACCTCCGGGACGGGGGACGCCAAAAACATTCAGTACTTC. Translating gives CASSFTSGTGDAKNIQYF.

The chain couples TRBV12-1 to TRBJ1-2; TRBD1 reflects the table's D call only, with no check against the DNA. TRBV12-1 is a pseudogene segment. The CDR3 has 14 amino acids. Here the CDR3 reads CASSPGQGRPGYTF. The CDR3 DNA follows: TGTGCCAGCAGCCCCGGACAGGGTCGGCCTGGCTACACCTTC.

V and J are TRBV6-2 or TRBV6-3 and TRBJ2-1; tentative D call: TRBD2 (5 bases). The CDR3 covers 13 residues. Per the germline V gene, CDR1 is MNHEY and CDR2 is SVGEGT. Trimming left V 5 bases short and J 5 bases short, with 10 bases between. The CDR3 DNA sequence: TGTGCCAGCAGTCCCACCGGGAACAATGAGCAGTTCTTC. This translates into CASSPTGNNEQFF.

The J gene is TRBJ1-2, the V gene TRBV7-9; 8 nucleotides align to TRBD1. V gave up 1 base and J gave up 6 bases; unmatched junction bases: 4. Germline assignment: CDR1 SEHNR and CDR2 FQNEAQ (reference sequence). CDR3 length equals 14 residues. The CDR3 loop is CASSLVQGANGYTF. In DNA, the CDR3 is TGTGCCAGCAGCTTAGTCCAGGGGGCGAATGGCTACACCTTC.

The chain carries TRBV19 and TRBJ1-5, with TRBD1 matching 9 bases. Germline CDR1 reads LNHDA; CDR2 reads SQIVND (reference sequence). Unmatched junction bases numbered 4, after V lost 9 bases and J lost 4 bases. CDR3 length: 13 residues. As DNA, the CDR3 is TGTGCCAGCGCCGGGACAGGGAATCAGCCCCAGCATTTT. It codes for CASAGTGNQPQHF.

This chain connects TRBV27 to TRBJ2-1; TRBD2 matches at 8 bases. The length of the CDR3 is 15 residues. Germline assignment: CDR1 MNHEY and CDR2 SMNVEV (reference sequence). J was trimmed by 3 bases and V by 3 bases; bases with no gene match: 4. The CDR3 sequence: CASSFSGTSYNEQFF. The CDR3 DNA reads TGTGCCAGCAGTTTTTCCGGGACTAGCTACAATGAGCAGTTCTTC.

The V and J genes are TRBV5-1 and TRBJ2-7, with D possibly being TRBD2 (5 bases). V was shortened by 2 bases and J by 6 bases, with 18 bases between the two germline ends. The CDR3 runs 15 residues. CDR1 SGHRS and CDR2 YFSETQ come from the germline V gene. The CDR3 protein is CASSFSDPGVGEQYF. Here the CDR3 DNA reads TGCGCCAGCAGCTTTTCCGATCCCGGGGTAGGCGAGCAGTACTTC.

This clone was seen more than once but under ten times. The genes are TRBV7-9 and TRBJ1-1, with no clear D. CDR1 SEHNR and CDR2 FQNEAQ come from the germline V gene (reference sequence). This CDR3 has 15 amino acids. V was shortened by 5 bases and J by 1 base, with 14 bases between the two germline ends. This CDR3 is CASSPRDGKNTEAFF. The CDR3 DNA sequence: TGTGCCAGCAGCCCGAGGGATGGCAAGAACACTGAAGCTTTCTTT.

V usage is TRBV9 and J usage is TRBJ1-4; D is perhaps TRBD1 (6 bases). This CDR3 has 13 residues. V was shortened by 1 base and J by 8 bases, with 9 bases between the two germline ends. Germline V gives CDR1 SGDLS, CDR2 YYNGEE. CDR3 DNA sequence: TGTGCCAGCAGCGTAAGCAGGGGCGAAAAACTGTTTTTT. Translation gives CASSVSRGEKLFF.

This rearrangement joins TRBV27 to TRBJ1-5; D unclear. The CDR3 contains 13 residues. Germline CDR1 reads MNHEY; CDR2 reads SMNVEV (reference sequence). The V and J ends lost 4 bases and 6 bases respectively, with 10 bases between them. CDR3 loop: CASSSDRGQPQHF. DNA of the CDR3: TGTGCCAGCAGTTCCGACCGGGGTCAGCCCCAGCATTTT.

This clone was detected only a few times. The chain combines TRBV6-5 with TRBJ1-5, with D tentatively TRBD1 (5 bases). The CDR3 runs to 13 residues. The V end lost 5 bases, the J end lost 7 bases, and 12 bases lay between the germline ends. CDR1 and CDR2 (germline): MNHEY, SVGAGI. CDR3 coding DNA: TGTGCCAGCAGTCTGACAAGGGGACAGCCCCAGCATTTT. Translation: CASSLTRGQPQHF.

The chain combines TRBV7-6 with TRBJ1-5, with D possibly TRBD1 on 6 matching bases. Looked up from germline, CDR1 is SGHVS and CDR2 is FNYEAQ. V lost 5 bases and J 2 bases, leaving 19 bases between the germline ends. This CDR3 contains 17 residues. The CDR3 DNA is TGTGCCAGCAGCGCCAAGCCAGGGGTCGATGGCAATCAGCCCCAGCATTTT. This translates into CASSAKPGVDGNQPQHF. The variable domain in full, with the rest retrieved from reference TRBV7-6 and TRBJ1-5, is GAGVSQSPRYKVTKRGQDVALRCDPISGHVSLYWYRQALGQGPEFLTYFNYEAQQDKSGLPNDRFSAERPEGSISTLTIQRTEQRDSAMYRCASSAKPGVDGNQPQHFGDGTRLSIL.

The J gene is TRBJ2-5, the V gene TRBV11-2; 12 nucleotides line up with TRBD2. J was trimmed by 7 bases and V by 2 bases; bases with no gene match: 5. Germline lookup yields CDR1 SGHAT and CDR2 FQNNGV. This CDR3 is built from 15 residues. The CDR3 region has the DNA TGTGCCAGCAGCTTAACTAGCGGGGGGTATGGGACCCAGTACTTC. It encodes CASSLTSGGYGTQYF.

V and J are TRBV28 and TRBJ1-4; D uncertain. The germline V gene has CDR1 MDHEN and CDR2 SYDVKM. V was shortened by 6 bases and J by 8 bases, with 7 bases between the two germline ends. The CDR3 runs 11 residues. The CDR3 sequence: CASSGAEKLFF. The CDR3 DNA reads as TGTGCCAGCAGCGGAGCCGAAAAACTGTTTTTT.